The rows below give T cell receptor beta chains drawn from one sample of a study of beta chain features in type 1 diabetes. The data were produced by immunoSEQ multiplex PCR, yet TCRdb's version contains in-frame clones alone and is incomplete. This table has around 400,000 clones, roughly 15% appearing once. The sample was naive CD4+ T cells from blood. These TCRs come from a woman in her late teens or twenties in good health. CDR3s include the opening cysteine and the closing phenylalanine or tryptophan. D genes are given only for firm matches. The size entry is marked missing in some rows and otherwise reads once, few, many or a size class.

clone_size	j_call	v_call	d_call	cdr3_nt	cdr3_aa
.	TRBJ2-1	TRBV6-1	TRBD1	TGTGCCAGCAGTGACGACAGGGCCATCCTATACAATGAGCAGTTCTTC	CASSDDRAILYNEQFF
.	TRBJ2-3	TRBV28	TRBD1	TGTGCCAGCAGGTCGGGACAGGGCACAGATACGCAGTATTTT	CASRSGQGTDTQYF
.	TRBJ2-1	TRBV30	.	TGTGCCTGGAGTGTACTTTATGAGCAGTTCTTC	CAWSVLYEQFF
.	TRBJ2-7	TRBV5-1	TRBD2	TGCGCCAGCAGCTTGACTAGCGGCTCGCCCTACGAGCAGTACTTC	CASSLTSGSPYEQYF
.	TRBJ2-1	TRBV28	.	TGTGCCAGCAGTGGACAGGAGGGTTACAATGAGCAGTTCTTC	CASSGQEGYNEQFF
few	TRBJ1-5	TRBV23-1	TRBD1	TGCGCCGGGGGCGGAGGGACAGGCGATTGTAGCAATCAGCCCCAGCATTTT	CAGGGGTGDCSNQPQHF
few	TRBJ1-1	TRBV18	.	TGTGCCAGCTCACCAGTCCTCTCGGCGGACACTGAAGCTTTCTTT	CASSPVLSADTEAFF
few	TRBJ1-2	TRBV13	.	TGTGCCAGCAGCTCGACCACAGCCGGACTCTATGGCTACACCTTC	CASSSTTAGLYGYTF
few	TRBJ2-1	TRBV14	TRBD2	TGTGCCAGCAGCCAAGGAGCGGGACTAGCGGGAGATGAGCAGTTCTTC	CASSQGAGLAGDEQFF
few	TRBJ2-3	TRBV7-3	TRBD2	TGTGCCAGCAGGCAGACTAGCGGGAGCACAGATACGCAGTATTTT	CASRQTSGSTDTQYF
.	TRBJ2-1	TRBV27	TRBD2	TGTGCCAGCAGTTTATTCGGGACTAGCAATGAGCAGTTCTTC	CASSLFGTSNEQFF
.	TRBJ1-3	TRBV9	.	TGTGCCAGCAGCGTATACGGCGAACGGAGGAACACCATATATTTT	CASSVYGERRNTIYF
.	TRBJ1-1	TRBV18	TRBD1	TGTGCCAGCTCATCGGGACGACAGGGGGCCACTGAAGCTTTCTTT	CASSSGRQGATEAFF
few	TRBJ1-2	TRBV2	.	TGTGCCAGCCAGGCCCACGACTATGGCTACACCTTC	CASQAHDYGYTF
few	TRBJ2-7	TRBV7-2	.	TGTGCCAGCAGCTTAGACAGATCCCCTGCTAACTACGAGCAGTACTTC	CASSLDRSPANYEQYF
.	TRBJ1-2	TRBV28	.	TGTGCCAGCAGTTCCCACCAGGGTGGCTATGGCTACACCTTC	CASSSHQGGYGYTF
.	TRBJ1-2	TRBV6-1	.	TGTGCCAGCAGTGAAGAGAGGTACTATGGCTACACCTTC	CASSEERYYGYTF
.	TRBJ2-3	TRBV6-5	TRBD2	TGTGCCAGCAGTTACCCCAGGAGGAGCGGGAGGGAGTATTTT	CASSYPRRSGREYF
.	TRBJ2-7	TRBV6-1	TRBD2	TGTGCCAGCAGTAGACTAGCGGGGACCTTACACAAGCAGTACTTC	CASSRLAGTLHKQYF
few	TRBJ2-5	TRBV14	.	TGTGCCAGCAGCCCGACTCTGGTGGAGACCCAGTACTTC	CASSPTLVETQYF
.	TRBJ2-5	TRBV7-8	.	TGTGCCAGCTCCGACTTCCAAGAGACCCAGTACTTC	CASSDFQETQYF
.	TRBJ1-4	TRBV4-2	TRBD1	TGTGCCAGCAGTCAACCGGGACAGGATAATGAAAAACTGTTTTTT	CASSQPGQDNEKLFF
few	TRBJ2-1	TRBV18	.	TGTGCCAGCTCACGCGGGGCGTACAATGAGCAGTTCTTC	CASSRGAYNEQFF
few	TRBJ2-7	TRBV30	.	TGTGCCTGGAGTGTAGGGGCCCCCAGTACGTACTTC	CAWSVGAPSTYF
few	TRBJ2-6	TRBV7-9	.	TGTGCCAGCAGCTTAGTAGCTGGGGCCAACGTCCTGACTTTC	CASSLVAGANVLTF
few	TRBJ2-7	TRBV6-5	TRBD2	TGTGCCACCCTTAGGGGACTAGCGCCCCACGAGCAGTACTTC	CATLRGLAPHEQYF
few	TRBJ2-5	TRBV29-1	TRBD1	TGCAGCGTGAAGCAGCCTGGGACAGGGGGGGCAGAGACCCAGTACTTC	CSVKQPGTGGAETQYF
few	TRBJ2-7	TRBV30	.	TGTGCCTGGAGTGTACAATCGATTATGGGGAGCGAGCAGTACTTC	CAWSVQSIMGSEQYF
.	TRBJ1-2	TRBV30	.	TGTGCCTGGATACGCCGGAACAGGGACATATCCTATGGCTACACCTTC	CAWIRRNRDISYGYTF
.	TRBJ2-5	TRBV2	TRBD1	TGTGCCAGCAGTCGACAGGGGAGGGAGACCCAGTACTTC	CASSRQGRETQYF
few	TRBJ2-3	TRBV30	TRBD1	TGTGCCTGGAGTGCAGGGGGAGATACGCAGTATTTT	CAWSAGGDTQYF
.	TRBJ2-5	TRBV6-5	.	TGTGCCAGCAGGTCGGTGGAGACCCAGTACTTC	CASRSVETQYF
few	TRBJ1-1	TRBV29-1	TRBD1	TGCAGCGTTGGACAGGGGATAAGAAACACTGAAGCTTTCTTT	CSVGQGIRNTEAFF
few	TRBJ2-7	TRBV28	TRBD2	TGTGCCAGCGCCACTATGGGGGAGGGCGCGTACGAGCAGTACTTC	CASATMGEGAYEQYF
.	TRBJ2-3	TRBV30	TRBD2	TGTGCCTGGAGTGTACAGGCTAGCGGGAGAGGAAATACGCAGTATTTT	CAWSVQASGRGNTQYF
.	TRBJ2-4	TRBV20-1	TRBD2	TGCAGTGCGGGACTAGGGACCATTCAGTACTTC	CSAGLGTIQYF
.	TRBJ2-1	TRBV29-1	.	TGCAGCGTTGTATGGCCCCAAAACCTCTACAATGAGCAGTTCTTC	CSVVWPQNLYNEQFF
few	TRBJ1-1	TRBV28	TRBD1	TGTGCCAGCAGTTCAGAGACAGGGTCGGTAGCTTTCTTT	CASSSETGSVAFF
.	TRBJ2-2	TRBV25-1	TRBD2	TGTGCCAGCTCCGTTGGACTAGCGGGAGCCGGGGAGCTGTTTTTT	CASSVGLAGAGELFF
.	TRBJ2-1	TRBV9	TRBD2	TGTGCCAGCAGCGTAGGGGGCGGGAGTAACCCCTCAGGGAGTGAGCAGTTCTTC	CASSVGGGSNPSGSEQFF
few	TRBJ2-1	TRBV30	TRBD2	TGTGCCTGGAGGATAGCGGGCAGCTACAATGAGCAGTTCTTC	CAWRIAGSYNEQFF
.	TRBJ2-1	TRBV6-1	.	TGTGCCAGCAGTGCATTAGGATTCGCTAGGAATGAGCAGTTCTTC	CASSALGFARNEQFF
.	TRBJ2-5	TRBV28	.	TGTGCCAGCAGCCCTCTTCGGGGACAAGAGACCCAGTACTTC	CASSPLRGQETQYF
few	TRBJ2-1	TRBV11-2	TRBD2	TGTGCCAGCAGTCCCCTGGCTAGCGGGAGGTCGCGGGAGCAGTTCTTC	CASSPLASGRSREQFF
.	TRBJ2-2	TRBV7-7	.	TGTGCCAGCAGCGGACTGTCCGGGGAGCTGTTTTTT	CASSGLSGELFF
.	TRBJ2-5	TRBV30	.	TGTGCCTGGAGGCGGGTCTGGGGATTAGAGACCCAGTACTTC	CAWRRVWGLETQYF
.	TRBJ2-7	TRBV5-6	TRBD1	TGTGCCAGCAGCTTGAGACAGGGTTCTTACGAGCAGTACTTC	CASSLRQGSYEQYF
.	TRBJ1-5	TRBV7-9	.	TGTGCCAGCAGCTTCCTTACAGACAATCAGCCCCAGCATTTT	CASSFLTDNQPQHF
.	TRBJ2-2	TRBV9	.	TGTGCCAGCAGCGTAGCCCAGGGGTTTCCCCTCACCGGGGAGCTGTTTTTT	CASSVAQGFPLTGELFF
.	TRBJ1-2	TRBV5-1	.	TGCGCCAGCAGCCCAGAGGGCGGTGGCTACACCTTC	CASSPEGGGYTF
.	TRBJ2-3	TRBV4-3	TRBD1	TGCGCCAGCAGCCAGGGGGACAGGGCTACGCAGTATTTT	CASSQGDRATQYF
.	TRBJ2-5	TRBV18	.	TGTGCCAGCTCGCCGCGGGAACTCCAAGAGACCCAGTACTTC	CASSPRELQETQYF
.	TRBJ2-7	TRBV15	TRBD2	TGTGCCACCAGCAGAGCCGGGACTAGCGACTCCTACGAGCAGTACTTC	CATSRAGTSDSYEQYF
.	TRBJ2-3	TRBV7-9	.	TGTGCCAGCTTTAGGTCGGGGATTCGGCCCACAGATACGCAGTATTTT	CASFRSGIRPTDTQYF
.	TRBJ1-5	TRBV18	.	TGTGCCAGCTCATTCGCGGGGGATCAGCCCCAGCATTTT	CASSFAGDQPQHF
few	TRBJ1-5	TRBV28	.	TGTGCCAGCAGTTTAGGGGGCCAGCGGCAGCCCCAGCATTTT	CASSLGGQRQPQHF
.	TRBJ1-5	TRBV5-1	.	TGCGCCAGCAGCTTGGTTTCCGGCAATCAGCCCCAGCATTTT	CASSLVSGNQPQHF
few	TRBJ2-3	TRBV29-1	TRBD2	TGCAGCGTTGATCTAGCGGGTACTAGCACAGATACGCAGTATTTT	CSVDLAGTSTDTQYF
.	TRBJ2-7	TRBV28	TRBD1	TGTGCCAGCACCACCTGGGACAGGGACACCGAGCAGTACTTC	CASTTWDRDTEQYF